These 2 T cell receptor beta chains share one sample of origin, sequenced in a study of spatial heterogeneity in lung cancer. MiXCR was run by TCRdb on the 5' RACE reads, yielding one entry per CDR3 protein. The repertoire has roughly 120,000 distinct CDR3 sequences, 12% of them found once; the top ten carry 15% to 20%. Time point in this sample: blood at routine non-recurrence follow-up after resection. Tumor, nontumor lung or frozen PBMC supplied whole RNA that was sequenced unsorted. Sequencing was performed on PBMCs, taken at follow-up. All receptors come from a male donor with early-stage non-small cell lung cancer.

This clonotype was counted ten times or more. The V and J genes are TRBV12-3 or TRBV12-4 and TRBJ1-3; TRBD1 matches 7 bases. The CDR3 is 17 residues long. J gave up 0 bases and V 8 bases, and 13 bases lay outside the gene matches. CDR3 in DNA: TGTGCCAGCGGGTGGACGGGACAGACTAGCTCTGGAAACACCATATATTTT. This gives the protein CASGWTGQTSSGNTIYF.

This clonotype was observed many times. The chain uses TRBV5-4 and TRBJ1-4; 7 nucleotides match TRBD1. Germline CDR1 SGHNT, CDR2 YYREEE (reference sequence). The ends lost 0 bases at V and 7 bases at J; junction bases unmatched: 12. There are 17 residues in the CDR3. CDR3 in DNA: TGTGCCAGCAGCTTGGGAGACAGGGAAGGAAGATCTGAAAAACTGTTTTTT. Translated: CASSLGDREGRSEKLFF.